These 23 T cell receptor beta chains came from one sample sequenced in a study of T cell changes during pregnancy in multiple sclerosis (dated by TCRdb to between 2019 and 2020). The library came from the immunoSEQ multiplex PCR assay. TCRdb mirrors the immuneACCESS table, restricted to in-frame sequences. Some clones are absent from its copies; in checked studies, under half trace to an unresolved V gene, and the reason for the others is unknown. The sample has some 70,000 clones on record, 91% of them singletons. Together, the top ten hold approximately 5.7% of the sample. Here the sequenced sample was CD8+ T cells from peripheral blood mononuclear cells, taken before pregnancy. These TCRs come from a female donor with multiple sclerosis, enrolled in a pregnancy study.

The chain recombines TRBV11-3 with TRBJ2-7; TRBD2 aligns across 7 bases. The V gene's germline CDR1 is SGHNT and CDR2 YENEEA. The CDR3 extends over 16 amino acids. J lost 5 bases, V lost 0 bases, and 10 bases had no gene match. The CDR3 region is CASSLDLGGRGDEQYF. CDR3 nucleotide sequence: TGTGCCAGCAGCTTAGACTTGGGAGGGAGGGGCGACGAGCAGTACTTC.

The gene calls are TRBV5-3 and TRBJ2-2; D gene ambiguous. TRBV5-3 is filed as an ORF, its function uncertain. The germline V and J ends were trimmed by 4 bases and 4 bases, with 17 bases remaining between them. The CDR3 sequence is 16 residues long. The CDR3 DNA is TGTGCCAGAAGCGCCCGGCGGCGGCAGATCACCGGGGAGCTGTTTTTT. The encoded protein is CARSARRRQITGELFF.

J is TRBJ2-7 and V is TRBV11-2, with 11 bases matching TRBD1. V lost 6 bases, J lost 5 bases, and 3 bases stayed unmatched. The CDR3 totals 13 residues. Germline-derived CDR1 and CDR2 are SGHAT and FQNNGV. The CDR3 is CASRGQGADEQYF. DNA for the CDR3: TGTGCCAGCAGAGGACAGGGGGCAGACGAGCAGTACTTC.

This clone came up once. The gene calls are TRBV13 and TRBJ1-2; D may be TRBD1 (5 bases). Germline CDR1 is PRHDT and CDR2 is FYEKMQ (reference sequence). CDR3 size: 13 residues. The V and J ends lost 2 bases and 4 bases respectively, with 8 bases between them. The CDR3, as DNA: TGTGCCAGCAGCTTACAGGGATCCTATGGCTACACCTTC. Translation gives CASSLQGSYGYTF.

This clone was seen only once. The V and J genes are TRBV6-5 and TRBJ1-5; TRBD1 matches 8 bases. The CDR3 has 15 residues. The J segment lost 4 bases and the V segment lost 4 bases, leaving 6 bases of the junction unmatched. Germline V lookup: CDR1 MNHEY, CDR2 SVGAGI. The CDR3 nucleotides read TGTGCCAGCAGTTCTACAGGGGGAGCAAATCAGCCCCAGCATTTT. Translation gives CASSSTGGANQPQHF.

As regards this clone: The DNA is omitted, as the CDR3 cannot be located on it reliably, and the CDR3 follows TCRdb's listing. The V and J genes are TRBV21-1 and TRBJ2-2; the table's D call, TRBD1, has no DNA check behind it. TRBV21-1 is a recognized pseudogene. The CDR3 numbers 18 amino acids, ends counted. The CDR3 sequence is CASTFGTGAKNNTGELFF.

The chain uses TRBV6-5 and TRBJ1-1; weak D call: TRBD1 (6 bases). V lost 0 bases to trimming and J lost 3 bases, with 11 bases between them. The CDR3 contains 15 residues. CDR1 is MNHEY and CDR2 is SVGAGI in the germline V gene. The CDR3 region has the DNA TGTGCCAGCAGTTACTCGACAGGCAGACACACTGAAGCTTTCTTT. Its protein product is CASSYSTGRHTEAFF.

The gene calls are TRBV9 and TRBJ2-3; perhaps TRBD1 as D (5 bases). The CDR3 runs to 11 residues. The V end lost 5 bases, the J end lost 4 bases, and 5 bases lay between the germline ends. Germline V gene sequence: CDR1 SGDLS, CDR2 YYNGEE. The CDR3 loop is CASRGADTQYF. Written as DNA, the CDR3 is TGTGCCAGCAGAGGGGCAGATACGCAGTATTTT.

The CDR3 spells CASGLGGTGSSDSPLHF. The CDR3 nucleotides are TGTGCTAGTGGTTTAGGCGGGACAGGGTCTTCGGATTCACCCCTCCACTTT. The chain carries TRBV12-5 and TRBJ1-6; 9 nucleotides match TRBD1. Germline assignment: CDR1 LGHNT and CDR2 FRNRAP. The trim removed 3 bases at V and 8 bases at J, leaving 11 bases unmatched. The CDR3 has 17 amino acids. Full variable domain (missing parts from reference TRBV12-5 and TRBJ1-6): DARVTQTPRHKVTEMGQEVTMRCQPILGHNTVFWYRQTMMQGLELLAYFRNRAPLDDSGMPKDRFSAEMPDATLATLKIQPSEPRDSAVYFCASGLGGTGSSDSPLHFGNGTRLTVT.

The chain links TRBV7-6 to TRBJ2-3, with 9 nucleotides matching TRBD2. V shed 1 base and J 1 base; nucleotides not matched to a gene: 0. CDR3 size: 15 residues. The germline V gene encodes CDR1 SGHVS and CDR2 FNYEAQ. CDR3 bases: TGTGCCAGCAGCTTAGGGACTAGCGGCACAGATACGCAGTATTTT. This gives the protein CASSLGTSGTDTQYF. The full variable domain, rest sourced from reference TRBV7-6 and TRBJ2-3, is GAGVSQSPRYKVTKRGQDVALRCDPISGHVSLYWYRQALGQGPEFLTYFNYEAQQDKSGLPNDRFSAERPEGSISTLTIQRTEQRDSAMYRCASSLGTSGTDTQYFGPGTRLTVL.

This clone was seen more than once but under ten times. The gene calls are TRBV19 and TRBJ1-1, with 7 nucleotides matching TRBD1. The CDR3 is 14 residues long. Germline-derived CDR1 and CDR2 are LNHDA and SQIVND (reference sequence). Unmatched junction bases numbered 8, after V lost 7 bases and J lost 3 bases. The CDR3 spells CASTERQGDTEAFF. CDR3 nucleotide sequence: TGTGCCAGTACAGAAAGGCAGGGGGACACTGAAGCTTTCTTT.

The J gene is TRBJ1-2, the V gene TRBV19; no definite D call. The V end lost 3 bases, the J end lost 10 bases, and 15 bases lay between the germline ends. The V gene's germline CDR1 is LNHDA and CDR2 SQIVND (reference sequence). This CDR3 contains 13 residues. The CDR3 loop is CASSIRSRTIYTF. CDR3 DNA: TGTGCCAGTAGTATTAGATCTAGGACTATCTACACCTTC.

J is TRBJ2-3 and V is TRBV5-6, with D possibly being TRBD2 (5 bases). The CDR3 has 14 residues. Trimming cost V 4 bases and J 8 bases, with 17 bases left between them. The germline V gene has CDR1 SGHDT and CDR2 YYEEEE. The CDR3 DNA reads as TGTGCCAGCAGCCCCGGTGCGGGCGTGGGTACGCAGTATTTT. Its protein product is CASSPGAGVGTQYF.

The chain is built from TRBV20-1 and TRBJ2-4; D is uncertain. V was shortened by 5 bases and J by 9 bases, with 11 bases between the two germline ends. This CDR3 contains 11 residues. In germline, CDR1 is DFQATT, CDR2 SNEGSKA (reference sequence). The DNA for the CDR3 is TGCAGTGCTCCCTCGTCCGGCATTCAGTACTTC. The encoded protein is CSAPSSGIQYF.

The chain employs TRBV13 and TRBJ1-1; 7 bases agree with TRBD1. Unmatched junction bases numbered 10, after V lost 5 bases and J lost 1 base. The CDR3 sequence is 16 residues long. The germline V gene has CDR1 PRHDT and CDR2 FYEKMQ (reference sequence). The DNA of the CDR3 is TGTGCCAGCAGCCCCCGGGACAGAGGACCGAACACTGAAGCTTTCTTT. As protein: CASSPRDRGPNTEAFF.

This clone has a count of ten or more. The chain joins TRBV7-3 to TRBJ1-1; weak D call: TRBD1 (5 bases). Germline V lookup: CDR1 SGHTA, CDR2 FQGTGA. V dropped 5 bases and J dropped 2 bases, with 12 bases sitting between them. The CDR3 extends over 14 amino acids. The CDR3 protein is CASSDSGGNTEAFF. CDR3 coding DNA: TGTGCCAGCAGCGACTCGGGGGGAAACACTGAAGCTTTCTTT.

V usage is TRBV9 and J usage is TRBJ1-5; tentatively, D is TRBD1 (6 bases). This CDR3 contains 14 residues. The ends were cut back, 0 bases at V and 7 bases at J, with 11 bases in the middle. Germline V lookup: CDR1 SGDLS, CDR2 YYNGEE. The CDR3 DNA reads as TGTGCCAGCAGCGTAGAAGGGGGATGGCAGCCCCAGCATTTT. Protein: CASSVEGGWQPQHF.

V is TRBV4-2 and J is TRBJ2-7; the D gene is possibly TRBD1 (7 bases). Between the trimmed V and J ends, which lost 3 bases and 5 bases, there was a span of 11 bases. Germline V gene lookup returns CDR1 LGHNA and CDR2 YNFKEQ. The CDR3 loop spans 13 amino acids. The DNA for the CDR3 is TGTGCCAGCAGCCATCAGGGGGAGGACGAGCAGTACTTC. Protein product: CASSHQGEDEQYF.

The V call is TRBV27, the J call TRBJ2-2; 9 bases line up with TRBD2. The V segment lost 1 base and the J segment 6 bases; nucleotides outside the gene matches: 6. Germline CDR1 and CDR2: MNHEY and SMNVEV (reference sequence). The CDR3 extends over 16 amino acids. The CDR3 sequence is CASSLLLAGSPGELFF. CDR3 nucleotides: TGTGCCAGCAGTTTATTGCTAGCGGGGTCCCCCGGGGAGCTGTTTTTT.

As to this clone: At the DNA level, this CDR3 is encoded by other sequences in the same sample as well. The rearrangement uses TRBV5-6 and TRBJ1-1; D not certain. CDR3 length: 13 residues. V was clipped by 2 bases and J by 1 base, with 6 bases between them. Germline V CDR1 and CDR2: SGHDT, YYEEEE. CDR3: CASSLGGNTEAFF. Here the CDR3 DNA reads TGTGCCAGCAGCTTAGGAGGGAACACTGAAGCTTTCTTT.

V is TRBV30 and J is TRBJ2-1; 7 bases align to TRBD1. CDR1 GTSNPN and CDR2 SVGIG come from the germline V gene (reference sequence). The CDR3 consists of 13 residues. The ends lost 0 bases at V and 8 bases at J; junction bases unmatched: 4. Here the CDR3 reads CAWSVLGGDEQFF. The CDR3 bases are TGTGCCTGGAGTGTATTAGGGGGCGATGAGCAGTTCTTC. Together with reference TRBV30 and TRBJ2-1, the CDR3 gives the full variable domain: SQTIHQWPATLVQPVGSPLSLECTVEGTSNPNLYWYRQAAGRGLQLLFYSVGIGQISSEVPQNLSASRPQDRQFILSSKKLLLSDSGFYLCAWSVLGGDEQFFGPGTRLTVL.

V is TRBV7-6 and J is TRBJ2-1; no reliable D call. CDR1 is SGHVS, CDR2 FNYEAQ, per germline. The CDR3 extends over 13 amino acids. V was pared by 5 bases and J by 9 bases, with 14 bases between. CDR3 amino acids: CASSAETESEQFF. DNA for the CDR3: TGTGCCAGCAGCGCCGAGACTGAAAGTGAGCAGTTCTTC.

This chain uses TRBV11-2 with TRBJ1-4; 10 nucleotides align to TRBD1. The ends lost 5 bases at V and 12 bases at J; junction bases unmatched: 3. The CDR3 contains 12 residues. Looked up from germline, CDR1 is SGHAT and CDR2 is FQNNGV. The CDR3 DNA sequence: TGTGCCAGCAGCGGAGACAGGGGGCAACTGTTTTTT. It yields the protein CASSGDRGQLFF.